Listed below are T cell receptor beta chains from one sample, sequenced in a study of T cell responses to AZD1222 COVID-19 vaccine. Here immunoSEQ multiplex PCR was the method, and the copy in TCRdb shows in-frame clones only, minus some. The sample lists fewer than 150,000 clones; 75% to 90% were seen once. This specimen was peripheral blood, taken on day 0 of AZD1222 vaccination. These receptors all come from an adult in good health. The CDR3 runs from the conserved cysteine through the conserved F or W. The D gene is left open where the match is weak. Clone size is stated in some rows and not others, as once, few, many or a class when expanded.

d_call: -; j_call: TRBJ1-1; v_call: TRBV7-9; clone_size: -; cdr3_aa: CASSLEVETTEAFF; cdr3_nt: TGTGCCAGCAGCTTAGAAGTGGAAACGACTGAAGCTTTCTTT
d_call: -; j_call: TRBJ1-2; v_call: TRBV6-1; clone_size: -; cdr3_aa: CASSEVFGYGYTF; cdr3_nt: TGTGCCAGCAGTGAAGTGTTCGGCTATGGCTACACCTTC
d_call: -; j_call: TRBJ1-2; v_call: TRBV7-9; clone_size: -; cdr3_aa: CASSLSVGREDGYTF; cdr3_nt: TGTGCCAGCAGCTTATCGGTCGGGCGGGAGGATGGCTACACCTTC
d_call: -; j_call: TRBJ2-3; v_call: TRBV7-9; clone_size: -; cdr3_aa: CASSLFRETDTQYF; cdr3_nt: TGTGCCAGCAGCTTATTCAGGGAAACAGATACGCAGTATTTT
d_call: TRBD1; j_call: TRBJ1-2; v_call: TRBV2; clone_size: -; cdr3_aa: CASSITGGAYYGYTF; cdr3_nt: TGTGCCAGCAGTATTACAGGGGGCGCCTACTATGGCTACACCTTC
d_call: -; j_call: TRBJ2-7; v_call: TRBV11-2; clone_size: -; cdr3_aa: CASSRRRLYEQYF; cdr3_nt: TGTGCCAGCAGTAGACGCAGGCTCTACGAGCAGTACTTC
d_call: -; j_call: TRBJ2-7; v_call: TRBV18; clone_size: -; cdr3_aa: CASSLGGQEQYF; cdr3_nt: TGTGCCAGCTCACTCGGGGGACAAGAGCAGTACTTC
d_call: TRBD2; j_call: TRBJ2-2; v_call: TRBV6-1; clone_size: -; cdr3_aa: CASSVGLAGVGPSGTGELFF; cdr3_nt: TGTGCCAGCAGTGTGGGACTAGCGGGAGTGGGACCTTCGGGGACCGGGGAGCTGTTTTTT
d_call: -; j_call: TRBJ1-2; v_call: TRBV28; clone_size: -; cdr3_aa: CASSSTDYGYTF; cdr3_nt: TGTGCCAGCAGTTCGACAGACTATGGCTACACCTTC
d_call: -; j_call: TRBJ1-2; v_call: TRBV7-3; clone_size: -; cdr3_aa: CASSPGQGGGYTF; cdr3_nt: TGTGCCAGCAGCCCGGGGCAGGGTGGGGGCTACACCTTC
d_call: -; j_call: TRBJ2-7; v_call: TRBV11-2; clone_size: -; cdr3_aa: CASSFSPETGGYEQYF; cdr3_nt: TGTGCCAGCAGCTTTTCTCCAGAAACAGGTGGCTACGAGCAGTACTTC
d_call: TRBD2; j_call: TRBJ2-2; v_call: TRBV27; clone_size: -; cdr3_aa: CASSHGLAGGGTGELFF; cdr3_nt: TGTGCCAGCAGTCACGGACTAGCGGGAGGAGGTACCGGGGAGCTGTTTTTT
d_call: TRBD2; j_call: TRBJ2-7; v_call: TRBV7-2; clone_size: -; cdr3_aa: CASSFTGGPGEQYF; cdr3_nt: TGTGCCAGCAGCTTCACGGGGGGGCCGGGCGAGCAGTACTTC
d_call: -; j_call: TRBJ1-1; v_call: TRBV30; clone_size: -; cdr3_aa: CAQTHLGTEAFF; cdr3_nt: TGTGCCCAGACCCACCTGGGCACTGAAGCTTTCTTT
d_call: TRBD2; j_call: TRBJ2-7; v_call: TRBV6-5; clone_size: -; cdr3_aa: CATSIGGVGYEQYF; cdr3_nt: TGTGCCACCAGTATCGGGGGGGTTGGCTACGAGCAGTACTTC
d_call: -; j_call: TRBJ1-1; v_call: TRBV30; clone_size: -; cdr3_aa: CAWRHTMNTEAFF; cdr3_nt: TGTGCCTGGAGGCACACCATGAACACTGAAGCTTTCTTT
d_call: TRBD1; j_call: TRBJ2-5; v_call: TRBV2; clone_size: -; cdr3_aa: CASRLGQNKETQYF; cdr3_nt: TGTGCCAGCAGACTGGGACAGAATAAAGAGACCCAGTACTTC
d_call: -; j_call: TRBJ2-3; v_call: TRBV19; clone_size: -; cdr3_aa: CASSIRGGNQGDTQYF; cdr3_nt: TGTGCCAGTAGTATCAGGGGGGGGAATCAAGGAGATACGCAGTATTTT
d_call: -; j_call: TRBJ2-5; v_call: TRBV27; clone_size: -; cdr3_aa: CASKFTWGVGETQYF; cdr3_nt: TGTGCCAGCAAGTTTACATGGGGAGTAGGAGAGACCCAGTACTTC
d_call: -; j_call: TRBJ2-1; v_call: TRBV6-5; clone_size: -; cdr3_aa: CASSYVGGIYNEQFF; cdr3_nt: TGTGCCAGCAGTTATGTCGGGGGAATCTACAATGAGCAGTTCTTC
d_call: TRBD1; j_call: TRBJ2-1; v_call: TRBV7-9; clone_size: -; cdr3_aa: CASRDSYNEQFF; cdr3_nt: TGTGCCAGCCGGGACAGCTACAATGAGCAGTTCTTC
d_call: -; j_call: TRBJ2-1; v_call: TRBV11-2; clone_size: -; cdr3_aa: CASSFAEYSYNEQFF; cdr3_nt: TGTGCCAGCAGCTTTGCAGAGTACTCCTACAATGAGCAGTTCTTC
d_call: -; j_call: TRBJ1-1; v_call: TRBV3-1/TRBV3-2; clone_size: once; cdr3_aa: CASSLDTDTEAFF; cdr3_nt: TGTGCCAGCAGCCTAGACACTGACACTGAAGCTTTCTTT
d_call: TRBD1; j_call: TRBJ1-1; v_call: TRBV18; clone_size: -; cdr3_aa: CASSPTGMGTEAFF; cdr3_nt: TGTGCCAGCTCACCGACAGGGATGGGCACTGAAGCTTTCTTT
d_call: -; j_call: TRBJ1-2; v_call: TRBV3-1/TRBV3-2; clone_size: once; cdr3_aa: CASSKGPGYTF; cdr3_nt: TGTGCCAGCAGCAAAGGACCTGGCTACACCTTC